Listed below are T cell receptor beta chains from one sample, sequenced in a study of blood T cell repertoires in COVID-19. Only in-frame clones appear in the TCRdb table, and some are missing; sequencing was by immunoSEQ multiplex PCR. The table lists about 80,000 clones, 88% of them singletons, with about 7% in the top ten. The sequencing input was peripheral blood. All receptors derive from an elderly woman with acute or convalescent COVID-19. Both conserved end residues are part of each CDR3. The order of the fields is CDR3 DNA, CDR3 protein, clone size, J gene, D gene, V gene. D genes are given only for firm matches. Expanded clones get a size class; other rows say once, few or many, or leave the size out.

TGCGCCAGCAGCTTTACAATGGGGGAGCTGTTTTTT	CASSFTMGELFF	NA	TRBJ2-2	NA	TRBV5-1
TGTGCCAGCAGCCTCGGGACTAGCGGGGGGCTGACAGATACGCAGTATTTT	CASSLGTSGGLTDTQYF	NA	TRBJ2-3	TRBD2	TRBV5-4
TGCGCCAGCAGCCTAAACACCGGGGAGCTGTTTTTT	CASSLNTGELFF	NA	TRBJ2-2	NA	TRBV5-1
TGTGCCAGCAGTGACGGGACAGGGGGCACAGATACGCAGTATTTT	CASSDGTGGTDTQYF	NA	TRBJ2-3	TRBD1	TRBV2
TGTGCCAGCAGCTTGCAGGGGGTCACTGGAGGGGAGCTGTTTTTT	CASSLQGVTGGELFF	NA	TRBJ2-2	TRBD1	TRBV5-4
TGTGCCAGCAGCCAAGTGTCAGGGAGGGTAAACACCGGGGAGCTGTTTTTT	CASSQVSGRVNTGELFF	NA	TRBJ2-2	TRBD2	TRBV3-1/TRBV3-2
TGTGCCAGCAGCTTAGCTCTTGGGGGCCAGTTCTTC	CASSLALGGQFF	NA	TRBJ2-1	NA	TRBV7-2
TGTGCCAGTAGTATTAGGGAGGGGTTCAATCAGCCCCAGCATTTT	CASSIREGFNQPQHF	NA	TRBJ1-5	NA	TRBV19
TGTGCCAGCAACGCAGGGGGCAATCAGCCCCAGCATTTT	CASNAGGNQPQHF	NA	TRBJ1-5	NA	TRBV2
TGTGCCAGTAGGAGATCCGGGACAGCGAACACCGGGGAGCTGTTTTTT	CASRRSGTANTGELFF	NA	TRBJ2-2	TRBD1	TRBV19
TGCGCCAGCAGACTGACAGGCGAGGATAACTATGGCTACACCTTC	CASRLTGEDNYGYTF	NA	TRBJ1-2	NA	TRBV5-1
TGTGCCAGCAGCCAGAGGACAGGGCTGAACACTGAAGCTTTCTTT	CASSQRTGLNTEAFF	NA	TRBJ1-1	TRBD1	TRBV14
TGTGCCAGCAGCCAAGCGACAGGGCTCTACACCTTC	CASSQATGLYTF	NA	TRBJ1-2	TRBD1	TRBV3-1/TRBV3-2
TGTGCCAGCAGCAATCTGGGGGGGCCGATCGGGGAGCTGTTTTTT	CASSNLGGPIGELFF	NA	TRBJ2-2	NA	TRBV11-2
TGTGCCAGCAGCTTTAGGACTAGCGGTCCCGGGGAGCTGTTTTTT	CASSFRTSGPGELFF	NA	TRBJ2-2	TRBD2	TRBV5-6
TGCGCCAGCAGGCCAGGTCAAGGTGAAGCTTTCTTT	CASRPGQGEAFF	NA	TRBJ1-1	NA	TRBV5-1
TGTGCCAGCAGTTGGACCCTTTCGGGAGTCACTGAAGCTTTCTTT	CASSWTLSGVTEAFF	NA	TRBJ1-1	NA	TRBV6-5
TGTGCCAGCAGCTTCACAGGGGGCGTCGGCACTGAAGCTTTCTTT	CASSFTGGVGTEAFF	once	TRBJ1-1	TRBD1	TRBV7-2
TGCGCCAGCAGCCCAGGGACTAGCGGGAACGCAGATACGCAGTATTTT	CASSPGTSGNADTQYF	NA	TRBJ2-3	TRBD2	TRBV4-1
TGTGCCAGCAGCGCCGGAGCGGGGGGAAACACCGGGGAGCTGTTTTTT	CASSAGAGGNTGELFF	NA	TRBJ2-2	TRBD2	TRBV9
TGCGCCAGCAGCCTGCGTGGTGCCGGGACAGGGTTCAACAATGAGCAGTTCTTC	CASSLRGAGTGFNNEQFF	NA	TRBJ2-1	TRBD1	TRBV4-1
TGTGCCAGCAGGGAGAGAGGAATGGGTTCAGATACGCAGTATTTT	CASRERGMGSDTQYF	NA	TRBJ2-3	NA	TRBV6-4
TGTGCCAGCAGTGACCCCGGACAGGACCTCTATGGCTACACCTTC	CASSDPGQDLYGYTF	NA	TRBJ1-2	TRBD1	TRBV6-1
TGTGCCTGGAGTGTACAGGGTGATGAGCAGTTCTTC	CAWSVQGDEQFF	NA	TRBJ2-1	NA	TRBV30
TGTGCCAGCAGCCGGGCCCCAGATACGCAGTATTTT	CASSRAPDTQYF	NA	TRBJ2-3	NA	TRBV3-1/TRBV3-2
TGTGCCAGCTCCCCAGACAGGACCCGCGGCACAGATACGCAGTATTTT	CASSPDRTRGTDTQYF	NA	TRBJ2-3	NA	TRBV14
TGCAGTGCTAGTCTAGCGGGAGGGCGGGGAGCCAATGAGCAGTTCTTC	CSASLAGGRGANEQFF	NA	TRBJ2-1	TRBD2	TRBV20-1
TGCGCCAGCAGCTTAATCACCGGGACAGGGGAGGTCAATGAGCAGTTCTTC	CASSLITGTGEVNEQFF	NA	TRBJ2-1	TRBD1	TRBV5-1
TGTGCCAGCACCACAGGGTCTGGAAACACCATATATTTT	CASTTGSGNTIYF	NA	TRBJ1-3	NA	TRBV27
TGTGCCAGCAGTTACGGGGGACTAGCGGGCTACGAGCAGTACTTC	CASSYGGLAGYEQYF	NA	TRBJ2-7	TRBD2	TRBV6-5
TGTGCCTGGAGTACCTTTGACAGGGCGAAGCACGAGCAGTACTTC	CAWSTFDRAKHEQYF	NA	TRBJ2-7	TRBD1	TRBV30
TGTGCCAGCTCACTGGACATCTACGAGCAGTACTTC	CASSLDIYEQYF	NA	TRBJ2-7	NA	TRBV18
TGTGCCAGCAGGTACACGGAGGGGGAAAAACTGTTTTTT	CASRYTEGEKLFF	NA	TRBJ1-4	NA	TRBV12-3/TRBV12-4
TGTGCCAGTAGTAACGGGGAGGGACAGGGATTTATCTTTACCGGGGAGCTGTTTTTT	CASSNGEGQGFIFTGELFF	NA	TRBJ2-2	TRBD1	TRBV19
TGTGCCTGCCCGGGACACCGATATAATTCACCCCTCCACTTT	CACPGHRYNSPLHF	NA	TRBJ1-6	NA	TRBV30
TGTGCCAGCAGCTTAGCGCGCACCTCCTACGAGCAGTACTTC	CASSLARTSYEQYF	NA	TRBJ2-7	NA	TRBV7-2
TGTGCCAGCACCCCCCGAGCCGGGGTACGGACTGAAGCTTTCTTT	CASTPRAGVRTEAFF	NA	TRBJ1-1	NA	TRBV5-5
TGTGCCAGCAGCCCGTGGACAGGGAATTCACCCCTCCACTTT	CASSPWTGNSPLHF	NA	TRBJ1-6	TRBD1	TRBV14
TGTGCCAGCAGCTTGGGACAGGGGGCAGTAGATACGCAGTATTTT	CASSLGQGAVDTQYF	NA	TRBJ2-3	TRBD1	TRBV5-6
TGTGCCAGCAGCCTGGGAGACAGGGCCGACTCCTATAATTCACCCCTCCACTTT	CASSLGDRADSYNSPLHF	NA	TRBJ1-6	TRBD1	TRBV7-9
TGTGCCAGCAGCACAACTAGCGGGAGAGGCGATGAGCAGTTCTTC	CASSTTSGRGDEQFF	few	TRBJ2-1	TRBD2	TRBV28
TGTGCCTGGAGCCCCGCGGATTGGCAAGAGACCCAGTACTTC	CAWSPADWQETQYF	NA	TRBJ2-5	NA	TRBV30
TGTGCCAGCAGCCACAGCGGGACCCCGGGTGAAAAACTGTTTTTT	CASSHSGTPGEKLFF	few	TRBJ1-4	NA	TRBV3-1/TRBV3-2
TGCGCCAGCAGCTCCCTAGCGGTACACGCAGATACGCAGTATTTT	CASSSLAVHADTQYF	NA	TRBJ2-3	TRBD2	TRBV5-1
TGTGCCAGCAGCAATATAGCGGGAGGGCCCATAGGGCAGTTCTTC	CASSNIAGGPIGQFF	NA	TRBJ2-1	TRBD2	TRBV9
TGCGCCAGCAGCTTGGAGGCAGGGGTGAACACTGAAGCTTTCTTT	CASSLEAGVNTEAFF	once	TRBJ1-1	NA	TRBV5-1
TGCGCCAGCAGCCAAACCGGGACAGACTATGGCTACACCTTC	CASSQTGTDYGYTF	NA	TRBJ1-2	TRBD1	TRBV5-1
TGTGCCAGCAGTTACTCGATCGTAGCGGGGGGGCGGCCGAGCACAGATACGCAGTATTTT	CASSYSIVAGGRPSTDTQYF	NA	TRBJ2-3	TRBD2	TRBV6-2/TRBV6-3
TGTGCCAGCAGTGCCTCAGGGGTTAGCAATCAGCCCCAGCATTTT	CASSASGVSNQPQHF	NA	TRBJ1-5	NA	TRBV2